This passage covers 27 T cell receptor beta chains from one sample sequenced in a study of T cell repertoires in cytomegalovirus infection. MiXCR was run by TCRdb on the reads, yielding one entry per CDR3 protein. The repertoire includes roughly 230,000 distinct CDR3 sequences, roughly 22% of them detected once, and roughly 18% sits in the top ten. Source material: CD8+ T cells from PBMCs. These receptors originate from a human donor in good health (CMV status not recorded). Some clones in this sample may be carry-over from other donors' samples.

Points on this clonotype: It may be a read error: a sequence one base away is much more abundant. The J gene is TRBJ2-3, the V gene TRBV28; D is possibly TRBD1 (5 bases). CDR3 length equals 12 residues. V gave up 6 bases and J gave up 2 bases, with 6 bases separating them. The germline gives CDR1 MDHEN, CDR2 SYDVKM. The DNA for the CDR3 is TGTGCCAGCAGAGGGGCCACAGATACGCAGTATTTT. Translation: CASRGATDTQYF.

Many counts were recorded for this clonotype. This chain links TRBV7-9 with TRBJ2-5; D not resolved. CDR3 length: 13 residues. Between the trimmed V and J ends, which lost 1 base and 5 bases, there was a span of 8 bases. Per the germline V gene, CDR1 is SEHNR and CDR2 is FQNEAQ (reference sequence). The CDR3 protein is CASSLEGLETQYF. CDR3 bases: TGTGCCAGCAGCTTAGAAGGGTTGGAGACCCAGTACTTC. The variable domain in full, with the rest retrieved from reference TRBV7-9 and TRBJ2-5, is DTGVSQNPRHKITKRGQNVTFRCDPISEHNRLYWYRQTLGQGPEFLTYFQNEAQLEKSRLLSDRFSAERPKGSFSTLEIQRTEQGDSAMYLCASSLEGLETQYFGPGTRLLVL.

A few counts support this clonotype. This chain connects TRBV7-3 to TRBJ2-5; possibly TRBD1 for D (6 bases). The V gene's germline CDR1 is SGHTA and CDR2 FQGTGA. Trimming removed 3 bases at V and 1 base at J, with 12 bases between. CDR3 length: 15 amino acids. The CDR3 DNA reads TGTGCCAGCAGCTTTCGACAGGCGCCCCAAGAGACCCAGTACTTC. Translation gives CASSFRQAPQETQYF.

This clonotype was seen many times. The genes are TRBV12-3 or TRBV12-4 and TRBJ2-7, with 8 bases matching TRBD2. This CDR3 region has 13 residues. After removal of 6 bases from V and 6 bases from J, the junction contained 7 bases not matched to a gene. DNA for the CDR3: TGTGCCAGCAGCATACTAGCGGCCCGCGAGCAGTACTTC. Its translation: CASSILAAREQYF.

A few counts support this clonotype. A read error is possible here, since a much larger clone lies one base away. The chain uses TRBV7-8 and TRBJ1-5, with D unclear. The CDR3 is 13 residues long. Germline CDR1 SGHVS, CDR2 FQNEAQ. The CDR3 sequence is CANSLAWDQPQHF. In nucleotides, the CDR3 is TGTGCCAACAGCTTAGCGTGGGATCAGCCCCAGCATTTT.

This clonotype showed up many times. This chain connects TRBV4-2 to TRBJ2-1, with D possibly TRBD1 on 6 matching bases. Germline loops: CDR1 LGHNA, CDR2 YNFKEQ. The CDR3 spans 15 residues. Trimming shortened V by 0 bases and J by 4 bases, and 10 bases separated the two germline ends. The chain's CDR3 is CASSQEGAPYNEQFF. In DNA, the CDR3 is TGTGCCAGCAGCCAAGAGGGGGCACCGTACAATGAGCAGTTCTTC.

In this sample, this clonotype turned up once. A read error is possible here, since a much larger clone lies one base away. J is TRBJ2-7 and V is TRBV19, with D perhaps matching TRBD2 (5 bases). This CDR3 is built from 16 residues. Germline lookup yields CDR1 LNHDA and CDR2 SQIVND (reference sequence). The DNA for the CDR3 is TGTGCCAGTAGTGCGGCAGCGGCGGATTGGATAGACGAGCAGCACTTC. Its protein is CASSAAAADWIDEQHF.

This clonotype was counted a few times. V is TRBV27 and J is TRBJ1-5; 7 bases line up with TRBD1. Germline V CDR1 and CDR2: MNHEY, SMNVEV (reference sequence). V trimming: 5 bases; J trimming: 5 bases; junction bases outside the gene matches: 3. The CDR3 has 13 amino acids. This chain's CDR3 is CASSEGGHQPQHF. The CDR3 DNA is TGTGCCAGCAGTGAAGGGGGCCATCAGCCCCAGCATTTT.

The chain uses TRBV9 and TRBJ2-7; the D is unclear. The CDR3 covers 14 residues. Per the germline V gene, CDR1 is SGDLS and CDR2 is YYNGEE. V lost 3 bases to trimming and J lost 2 bases, with 12 bases between them. CDR3 nucleotide sequence: TGTGCCAGCAGCGACTCGACCCAACCCTACGAGCAGTACTTC. Its translation is CASSDSTQPYEQYF.

This clonotype was picked up many times. V gene TRBV7-9 combines with J gene TRBJ1-2; possible D gene TRBD1, 5 bases. Trimming stripped 6 bases from V and 1 base from J, with 9 bases between. This CDR3 spans 13 amino acids. CDR1 and CDR2 (germline): SEHNR, FQNEAQ (reference sequence). CDR3 coding DNA: TGTGCCAGCAGTATGACAGATAACTATGGCTACACCTTC. Its translation is CASSMTDNYGYTF.

The chain couples TRBV29-1 to TRBJ2-5, with D maybe TRBD2 (5 bases). The V end was cut by 0 bases, the J end by 4 bases, with 15 bases between. Germline V gives CDR1 SQVTM, CDR2 ANQGSEA. The CDR3 is 15 residues long. The CDR3 region is CSVEEEGDPSETQYF. CDR3 nucleotide sequence: TGCAGCGTTGAAGAAGAGGGAGACCCATCAGAGACCCAGTACTTC.

The sample holds one count of this clonotype. This is likely a read error, given that the CDR3 carries no conserved phenylalanine or tryptophan at its end. The chain couples TRBV12-3 or TRBV12-4 to TRBJ2-2; the D is unclear. Between the trimmed V and J ends, which lost 6 bases and 0 bases, there was a span of 11 bases. The CDR3 spans 15 residues. In DNA, the CDR3 is TGTGCCAGCAGCCAAATCCCCGCGAACACCGGGGAGCTGTTTCTT. Translated: CASSQIPANTGELFL.

This clonotype has at least ten counts. The gene calls are TRBV7-8 and TRBJ2-1, with TRBD2 identical over 16 bases. This CDR3 is 19 amino acids long. The germline CDR1 and CDR2 sequences are SGHVS and FQNEAQ. With V trimmed by 5 bases and J by 1 base, 8 bases remained unmatched. This CDR3 reads CASSHPGTSGGGSYNEQFF. In nucleotides, the CDR3 is TGTGCCAGCAGCCACCCCGGGACTAGCGGGGGGGGATCCTACAATGAGCAGTTCTTC.

The chain recombines TRBV10-3 with TRBJ2-3; D gene unclear. The germline CDR1 and CDR2 sequences are ENHRY and SYGVKD. V lost 5 bases and J lost 1, with 10 bases in between. The CDR3 length is 14 residues. The CDR3 is CAISPSTRTDTQYF. CDR3 bases: TGTGCCATCAGTCCCTCGACTCGCACAGATACGCAGTATTTT.

The rearrangement joins TRBV12-3 or TRBV12-4 to TRBJ2-3; D perhaps matches TRBD2 (6 bases). The CDR3 loop spans 16 amino acids. Trimming removed 6 bases at V and 1 base at J, with 17 bases between. CDR3 protein: CASSPPHGGGTDTQYF. The CDR3 region has the DNA TGTGCCAGCAGCCCCCCCCATGGCGGGGGCACAGATACGCAGTATTTT.

This clonotype was recorded a few times. The J gene is TRBJ1-5, the V gene TRBV5-8; D gene uncertain. CDR1 and CDR2 from the germline V gene are SGHTS and YDEGEE. Trimming pared 2 bases from V and 4 bases from J, leaving 19 bases between. The CDR3 is 17 amino acids. CDR3 residues: CASSLPARKEGNQPQHF. CDR3 in DNA: TGTGCCAGCAGCTTACCGGCCAGGAAGGAGGGTAATCAGCCCCAGCATTTT.

The gene calls are TRBV28 and TRBJ1-6, with D unclear. V shed 3 bases and J shed 0 bases, with 9 bases lying between them. CDR3 length: 16 residues. Germline V CDR1 and CDR2: MDHEN, SYDVKM. The CDR3 protein is CASSLVSRSYNSPLHF. The CDR3 DNA sequence: TGTGCCAGCAGTTTGGTCAGCCGCTCCTATAATTCACCCCTCCACTTT.

The chain combines TRBV7-9 with TRBJ2-2, with 9 bases that match TRBD1. The CDR3 spans 16 residues. From germline, CDR1 is SEHNR and CDR2 FQNEAQ (reference sequence). Trimming at V came to 5 bases and at J to 6 bases, leaving 10 bases not matched to a gene. CDR3 amino acids: CASSPIDRGSAGELFF. CDR3 sequence (DNA): TGTGCCAGCAGCCCCATTGACAGGGGGAGTGCCGGGGAGCTGTTTTTT.

This clonotype was picked up a small number of times. This chain links TRBV6-2 or TRBV6-3 with TRBJ1-1, with TRBD1 matching over 10 bases. The germline CDR1 and CDR2 sequences are MNHEY and SVGEGT. This CDR3 has 13 residues. J was trimmed by 7 bases and V by 6 bases; bases with no gene match: 5. Written as DNA, the CDR3 is TGTGCCAGCAGGTGGACAGGGGGTAATGAAGCTTTCTTT. Translating it yields CASRWTGGNEAFF.

This clonotype has at least ten counts. CDR3 bases: TGTGCCAGCAGTTATGGACTATCATCCTACGAGCAGTACTTC. This translates into CASSYGLSSYEQYF. The chain links TRBV6-2 or TRBV6-3 to TRBJ2-7, with D possibly being TRBD2 (6 bases). Germline V CDR1 and CDR2: MNHEY, SVGEGT. V was pared by 3 bases and J by 1 base, with 10 bases between. CDR3 length: 14 amino acids.

V is TRBV7-2 and J is TRBJ2-3, with 13 bases matching TRBD2. V shed 0 bases, J shed 6 bases, and the junction held 6 bases outside the gene matches. The CDR3 contains 17 residues. Per germline, CDR1 SGHTA and CDR2 FQGNSA. The CDR3, as DNA: TGTGCCAGCAGCTTAGCGCTAGTACTAGCGGGGGGGGATACGCAGTATTTT. Residues: CASSLALVLAGGDTQYF.

CDR3 in DNA: TGTGCCACAGTCCAGGGAGATTCAATCCTATCTAGCACAGATACGCAGTATTTT. Translating gives CATVQGDSILSSTDTQYF. J is TRBJ2-3 and V is TRBV12-3 or TRBV12-4; D possibly matches TRBD1 or TRBD2 (5 bases each). V lost 10 bases and J 0 bases, leaving 26 bases between the germline ends. This CDR3 is built from 18 residues.

This clonotype was counted at least ten times. The CDR3 spells CASSPGAGGRVGYF. The DNA of the CDR3 is TGTGCCAGCAGCCCAGGAGCGGGGGGCCGGGTAGGGTATTTT. V usage is TRBV7-2 and J usage is TRBJ2-3; 9 bases agree with TRBD2. Looked up from germline, CDR1 is SGHTA and CDR2 is FQGNSA. The CDR3 spans 14 residues. After removal of 5 bases from V and 14 bases from J, the junction contained 14 bases not matched to a gene.

This clonotype was seen many times. The chain carries TRBV7-2 and TRBJ2-1; no clear D gene. Germline V gene sequence: CDR1 SGHTA, CDR2 FQGNSA. The CDR3 spans 15 residues. V dropped 2 bases and J dropped 6 bases, with 14 bases sitting between them. The CDR3, as DNA: TGTGCCAGCAGCTTATACCCAAACACAATCAATGAGCAGTTCTTC. Translating gives CASSLYPNTINEQFF.

The rearrangement joins TRBV7-6 to TRBJ2-3; 13 positions agree with TRBD2. This CDR3 is built from 17 residues. CDR1 is SGHVS, CDR2 FNYEAQ, per germline. Germline trimming cut 5 bases from V and 1 base from J; bases unmatched to any gene: 6. The CDR3 sequence: CASSRTSGGPRTDTQYF. DNA for the CDR3: TGTGCCAGCAGCCGGACTAGCGGGGGACCTCGCACAGATACGCAGTATTTT.

A word on this clonotype: This may come from a read error, since a much larger clone is one base off. V and J are TRBV29-1 and TRBJ2-2; TRBD1 matches 8 bases. Germline trimming cut 1 base from V and 3 bases from J; bases unmatched to any gene: 16. Per germline, CDR1 SQVTM and CDR2 ANQGSEA. The CDR3 is 19 residues long. The CDR3 spells CSVEAFPGQGLSDTGELFF. The CDR3 region has the DNA TGCAGCGTTGAAGCGTTCCCCGGACAGGGCCTATCGGACACCGGGGAGCTGTTTTTT.

A note on this clonotype: A much larger clone lies a single base off, so this may be a read error. The chain carries TRBV27 and TRBJ1-4; 7 positions match TRBD1. The CDR3 is made up of 15 amino acids. Germline CDR1 MNHEY, CDR2 SMNVEV (reference sequence). The CDR3 protein is CAGSPTGTTNEKLFF. In DNA, the CDR3 is TGTGCCGGCAGTCCGACAGGGACGACTAATGAAAAACTGTTTTTT. Drawing the rest from reference TRBV27 and TRBJ1-4, the complete variable domain is EAQVTQNPRYLITVTGKKLTVTCSQNMNHEYMSWYRQDPGLGLRQIYYSMNVEVTDKGDVPEGYKVSRKEKRNFPLILESPSPNQTSLYFCAGSPTGTTNEKLFFGSGTQLSVL.